A selection of T cell receptor beta chains follows, all from one sample in a study of blood T cell repertoires in COVID-19. The assay was immunoSEQ multiplex PCR, and TCRdb's table has in-frame clones only and misses some. The repertoire holds under 250,000 clones, around nine tenths seen once, with roughly 2.5% in the top ten. The material sequenced was peripheral blood. These receptors originate from a woman aged 60-75 years with acute or convalescent COVID-19. Both conserved end residues are part of each CDR3. Fields, in order: J gene, D gene, V gene, clone size, CDR3 length, CDR3 DNA, CDR3 protein. A D gene is named only where the DNA matches it firmly. The size entry is marked missing in some rows and otherwise reads once, few, many or a size class.

J: TRBJ1-1; D: .; V: TRBV19; size: .; length: 14; DNA: TGTGCCAGTAGTTATGACATCATGAACACTGAAGCTTTCTTT; CDR3: CASSYDIMNTEAFF
J: TRBJ1-3; D: TRBD1; V: TRBV5-1; size: .; length: 17; DNA: TGCGCCAGCAGCTCCCGGACAGGAGCAATCTCTGGAAACACCATATATTTT; CDR3: CASSSRTGAISGNTIYF
J: TRBJ1-3; D: .; V: TRBV6-5; size: few; length: 14; DNA: TGTGCCAGCAGAGCCGCGGGGGGTGGAAACACCATATATTTT; CDR3: CASRAAGGGNTIYF
J: TRBJ1-2; D: .; V: TRBV6-5; size: .; length: 14; DNA: TGTGCCAGCACCGGCCGGGGTCTGCGCTCTGGCTACACCTTC; CDR3: CASTGRGLRSGYTF
J: TRBJ1-6; D: .; V: TRBV30; size: few; length: 13; DNA: TGTGCCTGGAGTGAGAACGGGAATTCACCCCTCCACTTT; CDR3: CAWSENGNSPLHF
J: TRBJ1-1; D: .; V: TRBV12-3/TRBV12-4; size: .; length: 12; DNA: TGTGCCAGCAGTTCTTTGGTGAGAGAGGCTTTCTTT; CDR3: CASSSLVREAFF
J: TRBJ2-3; D: TRBD2; V: TRBV30; size: .; length: 15; DNA: TGTGCCTGGGGGACAGGACTAGCGGCCACAGATACGCAGTATTTT; CDR3: CAWGTGLAATDTQYF
J: TRBJ1-2; D: .; V: TRBV19; size: .; length: 13; DNA: TGTGCCAGTAGTATGCGACAGCCGCCCGGTCACACCTTC; CDR3: CASSMRQPPGHTF
J: TRBJ1-5; D: .; V: TRBV6-5; size: .; length: 14; DNA: TGTGCCAGCAGTTACTCCAGGGGTTCTCAGCCCCAGCATTTT; CDR3: CASSYSRGSQPQHF
J: TRBJ2-1; D: TRBD2; V: TRBV27; size: .; length: 16; DNA: TGTGCCAGCAGTCCCGGACTAGCGGGGGGGTACAATGAGCAGTTCTTC; CDR3: CASSPGLAGGYNEQFF
J: TRBJ2-1; D: TRBD2; V: TRBV7-2; size: .; length: 15; DNA: TGTGCCAGCAGACCTAGCGGGAACTCCTACAATGAGCAGTTCTTC; CDR3: CASRPSGNSYNEQFF
J: TRBJ1-3; D: .; V: TRBV4-3; size: .; length: 17; DNA: TGCGCCAGCAGCCAAGTCGGGTTCCAGGGGTCTGGAAACACCATATATTTT; CDR3: CASSQVGFQGSGNTIYF
J: TRBJ1-4; D: .; V: TRBV7-8; size: once; length: 13; DNA: TGTGCCAGCAGCTTAGCAGGAGGTGAAAAACTGTTTTTT; CDR3: CASSLAGGEKLFF
J: TRBJ1-5; D: .; V: TRBV6-5; size: .; length: 15; DNA: TGTGCCAGCAGGGAGACGGGGTCAAGCAATCAGCCCCAGCATTTT; CDR3: CASRETGSSNQPQHF
J: TRBJ2-7; D: .; V: TRBV10-3; size: few; length: 13; DNA: TGTGCCATCAGTGGTGATAGCGGTAACGAGCAGTACTTC; CDR3: CAISGDSGNEQYF
J: TRBJ1-1; D: TRBD1; V: TRBV6-4; size: .; length: 14; DNA: TGTGCCAGCAGTGCCGGGACAGGGAACACTGAAGCTTTCTTT; CDR3: CASSAGTGNTEAFF